One and the same sample provided the 14 T cell receptor beta chains below, sequenced in a study of cytomegalovirus exposure and HLA in healthy donors. Primers included in the PCR were 60 Vbeta and 13 Jbeta primers. Libraries were prepared by immunoSEQ multiplex PCR; TCRdb keeps only in-frame clonotypes and omits some of them. In the table there are 85,000 to 130,000 clones, around 72% of which are singletons. Sequencing was done on a sample of PBMCs. The receptors were gathered from a male donor in good health and CMV-seropositive.

V gene TRBV2 combines with J gene TRBJ1-6, with 7 nucleotides matching TRBD1. V shed 6 bases, J shed 9 bases, and the junction held 8 bases outside the gene matches. Looked up from germline, CDR1 is SNHLY and CDR2 is FYNNEI. The CDR3 has 14 residues. CDR3 sequence reads: CASSIGQVASPLHF. The CDR3 DNA is TGTGCCAGCAGCATAGGACAGGTAGCTTCACCCCTCCACTTT.

This sequence joins TRBV30 and TRBJ1-5; 7 bases agree with TRBD1. Germline V CDR1 and CDR2: GTSNPN, SVGIG (reference sequence). The CDR3 totals 15 residues. Losses at the gene ends were 0 bases for V and 0 bases for J; bases not matched to a gene: 2. Written as DNA, the CDR3 is TGTGCCTGGAGTGTAGGGGGCTATAGCAATCAGCCCCAGCATTTT. Amino acid sequence: CAWSVGGYSNQPQHF.

The chain recombines TRBV13 with TRBJ2-5; 11 bases map to TRBD1. The J segment lost 5 bases and the V segment lost 4 bases, leaving 9 bases of the junction unmatched. The CDR3 is 16 amino acids. CDR1 is PRHDT, CDR2 FYEKMQ, per germline (reference sequence). In nucleotides, the CDR3 is TGTGCCAGCAGCTACCGCAACCGGGACAGGGGGGAGACCCAGTACTTC. Translating it yields CASSYRNRDRGETQYF.

The V and J genes are TRBV5-6 and TRBJ1-2; D remains unclear. Germline V gene data show CDR1 as SGHDT and CDR2 as YYEEEE. The CDR3 runs 13 residues. V was clipped by 4 bases and J by 7 bases, with 14 bases between them. CDR3 DNA sequence: TGTGCCAGCAGCCCGTCGGTCCGTGGTGGCTACACCTTC. Translation gives CASSPSVRGGYTF.

The J gene is TRBJ1-5, the V gene TRBV4-3; D call uncertain. V lost 2 bases and J 9 bases, leaving 11 bases between the germline ends. Germline CDR1 and CDR2: LGHNA and YSLEER. CDR3 length: 13 residues. For the CDR3, the DNA is TGCGCCAGCAGCCAATTGCGAGTTCCGCCCCAGCATTTT. This gives the protein CASSQLRVPPQHF.

This chain links TRBV10-3 with TRBJ1-5; 8 nucleotides line up with TRBD1. CDR3 length: 14 amino acids. With 5 bases clipped from V and 2 bases from J, the junction kept 2 bases outside the gene matches. The germline CDR1 and CDR2 sequences are ENHRY and SYGVKD. The CDR3, as DNA: TGTGCCATCAGTCTACAGGGGGGCAATCAGCCCCAGCATTTT. It translates to CAISLQGGNQPQHF.

This clone was observed a handful of times. V and J are TRBV30 and TRBJ1-1; D is unresolved. The CDR3 length is 14 residues. Per germline, CDR1 GTSNPN and CDR2 SVGIG (reference sequence). Trimming pared 7 bases from V and 3 bases from J, leaving 18 bases between. CDR3 sequence (DNA): TGTGCCTTCCGGGTCGGAAGAATGGACACTGAAGCTTTCTTT. Translation gives CAFRVGRMDTEAFF.

V gene TRBV7-9 combines with J gene TRBJ1-3; D gene unclear. The length of the CDR3 is 16 residues. V was cut by 1 base and J by 0 bases, with 10 bases left in between. Germline CDR1 reads SEHNR; CDR2 reads FQNEAQ (reference sequence). CDR3: CASSLESLSSGNTIYF. CDR3 coding DNA: TGTGCCAGCAGCTTAGAGAGCCTGAGCTCTGGAAACACCATATATTTT.

V and J are TRBV4-2 and TRBJ1-3; a possible D gene is TRBD1 (5 bases). This CDR3 contains 17 residues. Per the germline V gene, CDR1 is LGHNA and CDR2 is YNFKEQ. Trimming removed 0 bases at V and 0 bases at J, with 12 bases between. CDR3 residues: CASSQDLGRASGNTIYF. CDR3 coding DNA: TGTGCCAGCAGCCAAGATTTGGGCAGGGCCTCTGGAAACACCATATATTTT.

The sample holds a few counts of this clone. This chain links TRBV29-1 with TRBJ1-2, with a weak D call TRBD1 (5 bases). The CDR3 runs to 11 residues. The V end was cut by 6 bases, the J end by 12 bases, with 17 bases between. The V gene's germline CDR1 is SQVTM and CDR2 ANQGSEA. The CDR3, as DNA: TGCAGCGTAGAGGCAGGGATGGTGCACACCTTC. Translation gives CSVEAGMVHTF.

This chain connects TRBV2 to TRBJ2-2; D is undetermined. Germline V CDR1 and CDR2: SNHLY, FYNNEI. This CDR3 spans 15 amino acids. V dropped 6 bases and J dropped 2 bases, with 13 bases sitting between them. CDR3 residues: CASSPTQVNTGELFF. DNA for the CDR3: TGTGCCAGCAGCCCTACCCAGGTTAACACCGGGGAGCTGTTTTTT.

The chain recombines TRBV5-6 with TRBJ2-5; 9 bases align to TRBD1. This CDR3 contains 17 residues. Germline trimming cut 4 bases from V and 6 bases from J; bases unmatched to any gene: 16. Germline V lookup: CDR1 SGHDT, CDR2 YYEEEE. The CDR3 here is CASSITDSYRGPQTQYF. For the CDR3, the DNA is TGTGCCAGCAGCATCACCGACAGCTACAGGGGGCCGCAGACCCAGTACTTC.

This clone has just a few counts. The gene calls are TRBV18 and TRBJ2-7; TRBD2 matches at 7 bases. CDR1 is KGHSH, CDR2 LQKENI, per germline. The V segment lost 5 bases and the J segment 2 bases; nucleotides outside the gene matches: 6. CDR3 length: 14 residues. The CDR3 here is CASSESSGTYEQYF. CDR3 sequence (DNA): TGTGCCAGCTCAGAGTCTAGCGGAACCTACGAGCAGTACTTC.

This chain joins TRBV30 and TRBJ2-5, with TRBD1 as a possible D gene (5 bases). The J call is doubtful: the DNA matches TRBJ2-7 better. Germline CDR1 is GTSNPN and CDR2 is SVGIG (reference sequence). The CDR3 runs 13 residues. CDR3 bases: TGTGCCTGGAGATTGCCAGGGTACTACGAGCAGTACTTC. It codes for CAWRLPGYYEQYF.